The source of this TCR beta chain is a study of T cell responses to AZD1222 COVID-19 vaccine. For the study at large: Second-dose recipients at about 4 or about 12 weeks were treated as one pooled group.

The protocol was immunoSEQ multiplex PCR, while the TCRdb copy is restricted to in-frame clones and leaves out a portion. The data show under 140,000 clones, roughly four fifths seen once. Trimming removed 6 bases at V and 11 bases at J, with 14 bases between. This CDR3 is 12 amino acids long. Study-wide findings and caveats: Repertoire sampling occurred only after the peak T cell response. Per reports, nearly half of all spike-specific TCRs target regions that are unmutated in variants.

In regard to this clone: Antigen specificity is unknown.

The origin of this receptor is an adult in good health. This chain connects TRBV12-3 or TRBV12-4 to TRBJ2-1; TRBD2 is a possible D gene (5 bases). The sequences come from peripheral blood, collected on day 0 of AZD1222 vaccination. CDR3 loop: CASRYKAVQQFF. Written as DNA, the CDR3 is TGTGCCAGCAGGTATAAAGCGGTGCAGCAGTTCTTC.